The present TCR beta chain was sequenced within a study of identical twins. General observations from the study: Out-of-frame TCR alpha sharing observed in monozygotic twins exceeded model estimates. Cross-sectional statistics underpinned the conclusions; the same donors were not followed. Abundant cord blood beta clonotypes carried fewer insertions; memory repertoires showed none.

In TCRdb, the 5' RACE reads were re-called with MiXCR into one record per CDR3 protein. This table holds 1.5 million to 2 million distinct CDR3 sequences, around a third found once. V dropped 4 bases and J dropped 4 bases, with 16 bases sitting between them. From germline, CDR1 is SNHLY and CDR2 FYNNEI. The CDR3 contains 15 residues. As to this clonotype: Its matching antigen is unknown.

The receptor comes from a newborn girl in good health. The specimen was cord blood. V usage is TRBV2 and J usage is TRBJ1-1; possibly TRBD1 for D (5 bases). CDR3 region: CASSVERGLGTEAFF. The CDR3 DNA reads TGTGCCAGCAGTGTGGAGAGGGGCCTAGGCACTGAAGCTTTCTTT.